These T cell receptor beta chains were read from a single sample in a study of T cell repertoires in cytomegalovirus infection. TCRdb re-called the reads through MiXCR, storing one row per CDR3 protein. This sample has fewer than 550,000 distinct CDR3 sequences, with around 27% found just once. Source material: PBMCs. These receptors all stem from a human donor in good health (CMV status not recorded). Some clones in this sample may be carry-over from other donors' samples. Both conserved end residues are part of each CDR3. The D gene is left open where the match is weak. Rows may omit the clone size; those that give it use once, few, many or a size class.

j_call d_call v_call clone_size cdr3_nt cdr3_aa
TRBJ2-5 TRBD2 TRBV7-2 many TGTGCCAGCAGCCGCTCGGGACTAGTATCCTTC CASSRSGLVSF
TRBJ1-4 NA TRBV7-2 many TGTGCCAGCGGGGCCGCCTGGGATGAAAAACTGTTTTTT CASGAAWDEKLFF
TRBJ2-6 NA TRBV11-3 NA TGTGCCAGCAGCTTAGACCGGGTTGCAGACGTCCTGACTTTC CASSLDRVADVLTF
TRBJ2-7 TRBD2 TRBV7-8 many TGTGCCAGCAGCCAGAACTCGGGGAGCGGGAGTTCCTACGAGCAGTACTTC CASSQNSGSGSSYEQYF
TRBJ1-5 NA TRBV6-1 NA TGTGCCAGCAGTGGAGAGCTGGGGAATCAGCCCCAGCATTTT CASSGELGNQPQHF
TRBJ2-1 TRBD2 TRBV28 NA TGTGCCAGCAGCGAGTCGGGACTACCTGTGGAGTTCTTC CASSESGLPVEFF
TRBJ2-1 NA TRBV12-3/TRBV12-4 NA TGTGCCAGCAGGCATAGGGACTTCTACAATGAGCAGTTCTTC CASRHRDFYNEQFF
TRBJ2-3 TRBD2 TRBV7-2 NA TGTGCCAGCAGCCCACTAGCGGGAAGTCGACATACGCAGTATTTT CASSPLAGSRHTQYF
TRBJ2-1 NA TRBV20-1 NA TGCAGTGCGTACAGTTTCAATGAGCAGTTCTTC CSAYSFNEQFF
TRBJ1-6 TRBD1 TRBV7-2 NA TGTGCCAGCAGCGTAAAAGCGGGACAGGGAAATTCACCCCTCCACTTT CASSVKAGQGNSPLHF
TRBJ2-7 NA TRBV24-1 few TGTGCCACCAGCCAGGGGGGCCGCCCCCACGAGCAGTACTTC CATSQGGRPHEQYF
TRBJ1-2 NA TRBV29-1 NA TGCAGCGCCCGAACCGGGGGGGCCTATGGCTACACCTTC CSARTGGAYGYTF
TRBJ1-1 NA TRBV11-2 few TGTGCCAGCAGCTTAGGGCTTTGGGGCCCTGAAGCTTTCTTT CASSLGLWGPEAFF
TRBJ2-1 NA TRBV5-4 NA TGTGCCAGCAGCTTCGGCACTAGACCCTCCTACAATGAGCAGTTCTTC CASSFGTRPSYNEQFF
TRBJ2-5 TRBD2 TRBV20-1 few TGCAGTGCTTTGCGGGGGGCGCGAGAGACCCAGTACTTC CSALRGARETQYF
TRBJ2-2 NA TRBV7-6 few TGTGCCAGCAGCTTAGAGGCGCAGGGTACCGGGGAGCTGTTTTTT CASSLEAQGTGELFF
TRBJ2-2 TRBD2 TRBV6-2/TRBV6-3 NA TGTGCCAGCACCAACCGGGGGGGACACAACACCGGGGAGCTGTTTTTT CASTNRGGHNTGELFF
TRBJ1-3 NA TRBV7-8 many TGTGCCAGCAGCTTAGGGTGGCGCTCTGGAAACACCATATATTTT CASSLGWRSGNTIYF
TRBJ2-3 NA TRBV11-3 NA TGTGCCAGCAGCTTAGGTTCCCAGGGAACCGATACGCAGTATTTT CASSLGSQGTDTQYF